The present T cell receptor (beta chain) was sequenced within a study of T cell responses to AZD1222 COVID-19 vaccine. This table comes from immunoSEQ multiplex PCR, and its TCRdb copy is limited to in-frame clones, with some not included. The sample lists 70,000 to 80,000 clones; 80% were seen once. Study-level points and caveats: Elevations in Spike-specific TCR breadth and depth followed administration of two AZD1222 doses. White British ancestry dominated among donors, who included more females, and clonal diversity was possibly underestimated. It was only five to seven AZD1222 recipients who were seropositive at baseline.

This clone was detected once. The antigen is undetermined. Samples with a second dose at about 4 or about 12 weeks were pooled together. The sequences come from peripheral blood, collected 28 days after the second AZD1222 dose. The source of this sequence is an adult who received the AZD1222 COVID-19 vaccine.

The CDR3 bases are TGTGCCAGCAGCGGATTGACTAGCGGTTCCTACAATGAGCAGTTCTTC. Translating gives CASSGLTSGSYNEQFF. The chain recombines TRBV11-3 with TRBJ2-1, with TRBD2 identical over 9 bases. V was pared by 5 bases and J by 1 base, with 6 bases of the junction left unmatched. CDR3 length: 16 residues. Germline V CDR1 and CDR2: SGHNT, YENEEA.